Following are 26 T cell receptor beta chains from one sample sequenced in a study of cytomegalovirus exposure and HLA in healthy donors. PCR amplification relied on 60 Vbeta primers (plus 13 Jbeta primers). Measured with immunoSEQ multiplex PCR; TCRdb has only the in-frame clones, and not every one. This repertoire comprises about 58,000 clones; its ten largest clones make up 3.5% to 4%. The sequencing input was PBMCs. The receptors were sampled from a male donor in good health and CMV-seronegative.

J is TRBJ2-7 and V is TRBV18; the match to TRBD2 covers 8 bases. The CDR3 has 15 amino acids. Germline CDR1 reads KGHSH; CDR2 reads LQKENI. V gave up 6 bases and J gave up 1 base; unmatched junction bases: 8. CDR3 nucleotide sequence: TGTGCCAGCTCTCCCGGAGTAGCGGGGTCCTACGAGCAGTACTTC. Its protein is CASSPGVAGSYEQYF. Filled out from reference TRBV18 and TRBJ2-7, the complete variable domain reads NAGVMQNPRHLVRRRGQEARLRCSPMKGHSHVYWYRQLPEEGLKFMVYLQKENIIDESGMPKERFSAEFPKEGPSILRIQQVVRGDSAAYFCASSPGVAGSYEQYFGPGTRLTVT.

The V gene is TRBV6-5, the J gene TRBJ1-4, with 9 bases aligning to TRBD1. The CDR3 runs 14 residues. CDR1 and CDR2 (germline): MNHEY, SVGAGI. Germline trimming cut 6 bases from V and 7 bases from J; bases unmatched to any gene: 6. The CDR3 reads CASRSGQGVEKLFF. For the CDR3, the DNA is TGTGCCAGCAGGTCGGGACAGGGCGTTGAAAAACTGTTTTTT.

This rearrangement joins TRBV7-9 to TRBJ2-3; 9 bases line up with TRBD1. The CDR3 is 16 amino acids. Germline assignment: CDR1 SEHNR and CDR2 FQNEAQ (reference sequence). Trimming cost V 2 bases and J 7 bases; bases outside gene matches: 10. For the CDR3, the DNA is TGTGCCAGCAGCTTATTGGGACAGGGCCGGGGAAATACGCAGTATTTT. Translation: CASSLLGQGRGNTQYF.

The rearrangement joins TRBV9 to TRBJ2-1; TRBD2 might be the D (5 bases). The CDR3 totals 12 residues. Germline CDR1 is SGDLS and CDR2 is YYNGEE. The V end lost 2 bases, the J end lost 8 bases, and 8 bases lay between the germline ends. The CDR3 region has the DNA TGTGCCAGCAGCGTTAGCGTCTATGAGCAGTTCTTC. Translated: CASSVSVYEQFF.

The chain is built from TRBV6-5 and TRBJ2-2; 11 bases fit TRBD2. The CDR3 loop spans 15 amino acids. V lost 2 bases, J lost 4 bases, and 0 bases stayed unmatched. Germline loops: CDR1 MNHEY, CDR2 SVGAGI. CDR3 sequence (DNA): TGTGCCAGCAGTTACGGACTAGCGGGCACCGGGGAGCTGTTTTTT. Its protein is CASSYGLAGTGELFF.

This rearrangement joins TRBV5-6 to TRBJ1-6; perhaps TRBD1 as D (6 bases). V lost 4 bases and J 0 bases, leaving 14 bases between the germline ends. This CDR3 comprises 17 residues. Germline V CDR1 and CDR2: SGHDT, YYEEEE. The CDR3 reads CASSGKGGGSYNSPLHF. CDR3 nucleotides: TGTGCCAGCAGCGGAAAAGGGGGGGGCTCCTATAATTCACCCCTCCACTTT.

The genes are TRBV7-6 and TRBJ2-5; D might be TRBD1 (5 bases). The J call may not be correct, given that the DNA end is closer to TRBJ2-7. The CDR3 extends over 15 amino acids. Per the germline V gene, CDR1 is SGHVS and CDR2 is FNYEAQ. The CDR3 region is CASSLTTERTYEQYF. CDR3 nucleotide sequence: TGTGCCAGCAGCTTGACGACAGAAAGAACCTACGAGCAGTACTTC.

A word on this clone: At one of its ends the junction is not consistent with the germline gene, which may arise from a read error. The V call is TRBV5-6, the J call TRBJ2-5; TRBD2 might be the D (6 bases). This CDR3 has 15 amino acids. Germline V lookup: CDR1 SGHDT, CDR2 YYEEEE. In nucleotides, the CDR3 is TGTGCCAGCATCCCCCGGGGGAACAGCCAAGAGAACCAGTACTTC. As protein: CASIPRGNSQENQYF.

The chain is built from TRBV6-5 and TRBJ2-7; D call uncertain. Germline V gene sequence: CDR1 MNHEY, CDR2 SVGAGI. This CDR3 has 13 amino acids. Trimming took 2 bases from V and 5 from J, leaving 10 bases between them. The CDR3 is CASSYLGRDEQYF. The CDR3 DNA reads TGTGCCAGCAGTTACCTAGGTCGGGACGAGCAGTACTTC.

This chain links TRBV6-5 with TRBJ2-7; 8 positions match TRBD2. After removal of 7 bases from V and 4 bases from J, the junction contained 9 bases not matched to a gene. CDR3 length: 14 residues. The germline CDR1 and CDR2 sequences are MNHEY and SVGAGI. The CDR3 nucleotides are TGTGCCAGCACTCATCGAAGCGGGAGTTACGAGCAGTACTTC. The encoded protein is CASTHRSGSYEQYF.

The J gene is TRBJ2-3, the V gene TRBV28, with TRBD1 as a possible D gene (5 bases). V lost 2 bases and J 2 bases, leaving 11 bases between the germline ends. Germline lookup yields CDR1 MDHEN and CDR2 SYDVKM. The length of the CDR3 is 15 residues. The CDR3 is CASSLRGFSTDTQYF. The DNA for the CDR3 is TGTGCCAGCAGTTTAAGGGGATTCTCCACAGATACGCAGTATTTT.

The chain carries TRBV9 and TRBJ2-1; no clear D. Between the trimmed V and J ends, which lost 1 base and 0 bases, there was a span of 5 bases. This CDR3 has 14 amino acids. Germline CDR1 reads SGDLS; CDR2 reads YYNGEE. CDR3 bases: TGTGCCAGCAGCGTATACAGCTCCTACAATGAGCAGTTCTTC. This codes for CASSVYSSYNEQFF.

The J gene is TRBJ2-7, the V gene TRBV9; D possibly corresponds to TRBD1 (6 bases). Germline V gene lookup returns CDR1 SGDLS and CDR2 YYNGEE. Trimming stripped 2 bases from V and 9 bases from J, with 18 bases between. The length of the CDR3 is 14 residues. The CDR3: CASSVGQGIGVQYF. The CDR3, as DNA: TGTGCCAGCAGCGTGGGCCAGGGGATTGGTGTGCAGTACTTC.

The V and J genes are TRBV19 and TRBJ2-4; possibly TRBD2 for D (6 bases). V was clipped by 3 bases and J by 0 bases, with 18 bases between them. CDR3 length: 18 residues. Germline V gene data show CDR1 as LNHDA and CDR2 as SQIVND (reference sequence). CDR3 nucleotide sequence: TGTGCCAGTAGTATCGGGGGAGTGCGGTCTACAGCCAAAAACATTCAGTACTTC. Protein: CASSIGGVRSTAKNIQYF.

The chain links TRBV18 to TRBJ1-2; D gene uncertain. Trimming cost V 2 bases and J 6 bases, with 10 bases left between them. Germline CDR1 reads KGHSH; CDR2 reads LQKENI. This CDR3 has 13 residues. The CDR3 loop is CASSPDSRDGYTF. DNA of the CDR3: TGTGCCAGCTCACCAGACTCCAGAGATGGCTACACCTTC.

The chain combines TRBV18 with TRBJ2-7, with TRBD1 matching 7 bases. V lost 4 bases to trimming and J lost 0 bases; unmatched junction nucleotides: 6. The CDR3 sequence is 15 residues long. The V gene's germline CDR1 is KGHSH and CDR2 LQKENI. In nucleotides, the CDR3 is TGTGCCAGCTCACGACAGGGTCCCAGCTCCTACGAGCAGTACTTC. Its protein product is CASSRQGPSSYEQYF.

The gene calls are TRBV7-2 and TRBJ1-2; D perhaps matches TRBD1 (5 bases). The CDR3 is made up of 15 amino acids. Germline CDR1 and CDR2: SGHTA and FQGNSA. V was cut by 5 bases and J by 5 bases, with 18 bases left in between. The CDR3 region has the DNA TGTGCCAGCAGCCGTATACCGGACACCGCATATGGCTACACCTTC. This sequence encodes CASSRIPDTAYGYTF.

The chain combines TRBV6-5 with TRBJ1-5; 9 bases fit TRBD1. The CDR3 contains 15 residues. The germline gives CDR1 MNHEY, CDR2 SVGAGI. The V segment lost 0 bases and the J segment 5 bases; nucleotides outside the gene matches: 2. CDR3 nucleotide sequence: TGTGCCAGCAGTTACTCCCGGACAGGGGATCAGCCCCAGCATTTT. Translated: CASSYSRTGDQPQHF.

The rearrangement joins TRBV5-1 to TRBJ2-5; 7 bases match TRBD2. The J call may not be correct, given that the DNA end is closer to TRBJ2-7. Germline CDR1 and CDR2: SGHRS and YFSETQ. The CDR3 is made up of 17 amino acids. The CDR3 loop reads CASSLRPLAVVSYEQYF. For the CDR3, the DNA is TGCGCCAGCAGCTTGAGGCCCCTAGCGGTCGTATCCTACGAGCAGTACTTC.

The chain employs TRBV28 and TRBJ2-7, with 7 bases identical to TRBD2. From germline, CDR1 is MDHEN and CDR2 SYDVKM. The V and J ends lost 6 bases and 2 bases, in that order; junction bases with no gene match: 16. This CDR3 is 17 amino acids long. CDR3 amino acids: CASSPNWGGWDAYEQYF. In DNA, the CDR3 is TGTGCCAGCAGCCCTAACTGGGGAGGGTGGGATGCCTACGAGCAGTACTTC.

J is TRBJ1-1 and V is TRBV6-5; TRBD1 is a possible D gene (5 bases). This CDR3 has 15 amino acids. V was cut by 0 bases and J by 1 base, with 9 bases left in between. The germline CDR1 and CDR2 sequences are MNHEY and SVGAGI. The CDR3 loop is CASSYSGQGNTEAFF. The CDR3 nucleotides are TGTGCCAGCAGTTACTCGGGGCAGGGGAACACTGAAGCTTTCTTT.

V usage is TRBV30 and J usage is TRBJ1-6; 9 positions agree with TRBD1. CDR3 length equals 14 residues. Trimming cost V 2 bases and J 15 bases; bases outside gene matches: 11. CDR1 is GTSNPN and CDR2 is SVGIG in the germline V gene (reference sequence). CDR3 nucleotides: TGTGCCTGGAGTAGAGACAGGGGGGCTTTTGGCCTCCACTTT. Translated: CAWSRDRGAFGLHF.

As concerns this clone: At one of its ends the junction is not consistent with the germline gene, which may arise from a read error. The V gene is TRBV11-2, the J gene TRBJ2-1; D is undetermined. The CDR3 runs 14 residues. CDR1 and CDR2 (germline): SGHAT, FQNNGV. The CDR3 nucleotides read TGTGCCAGCAGCTTCCCAAGCTCCGACAATGAGCAGTTCTTC. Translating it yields CASSFPSSDNEQFF.

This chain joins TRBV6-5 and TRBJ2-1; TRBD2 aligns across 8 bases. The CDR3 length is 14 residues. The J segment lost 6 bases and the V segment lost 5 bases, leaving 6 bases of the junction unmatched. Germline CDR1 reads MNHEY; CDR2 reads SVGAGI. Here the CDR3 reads CASSTGGALNEQFF. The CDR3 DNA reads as TGTGCCAGCAGTACCGGGGGGGCGCTCAATGAGCAGTTCTTC.

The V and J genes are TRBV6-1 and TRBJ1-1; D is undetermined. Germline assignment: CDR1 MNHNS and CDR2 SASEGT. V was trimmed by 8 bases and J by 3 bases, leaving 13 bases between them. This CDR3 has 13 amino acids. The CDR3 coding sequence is TGTGCCAGCCGAGACATTGGGTACACTGAAGCTTTCTTT. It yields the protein CASRDIGYTEAFF.

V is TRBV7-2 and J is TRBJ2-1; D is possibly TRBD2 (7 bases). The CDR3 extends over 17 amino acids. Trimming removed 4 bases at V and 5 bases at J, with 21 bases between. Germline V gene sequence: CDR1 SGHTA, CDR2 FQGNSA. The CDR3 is CASSWRTSARGNNEQFF. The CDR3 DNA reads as TGTGCCAGCAGCTGGCGTACTAGCGCAAGGGGGAACAATGAGCAGTTCTTC.